The 4 T cell receptor beta chains given below trace back to one sample, sequenced in a study of cytomegalovirus exposure and HLA in healthy donors. The PCR made use of 60 Vbeta and 13 Jbeta primers. Data came from immunoSEQ multiplex PCR; TCRdb stores just in-frame clones and leaves some out. The sample gives 80,000 to 130,000 clones, 65% to 90% of which show up once; more than 0.95% is in the top ten. The sequenced sample consisted of PBMCs. These TCRs come from a woman aged 18-29 years in good health and CMV-seronegative.

V is TRBV5-1 and J is TRBJ1-6, with D unclear. This CDR3 has 13 residues. The germline V gene encodes CDR1 SGHRS and CDR2 YFSETQ. Trimming removed 2 bases from V and 10 bases from J, with 10 bases in between. CDR3 coding DNA: TGCGCCAGCAGCTTTGGGAGAGGCTCACCCCTCCACTTT. Translating it yields CASSFGRGSPLHF.

The chain carries TRBV2 and TRBJ1-6; unclear D gene. V shed 3 bases and J shed 2 bases, with 8 bases lying between them. The CDR3 extends over 15 amino acids. Germline V lookup: CDR1 SNHLY, CDR2 FYNNEI. In DNA, the CDR3 is TGTGCCAGCAGTGAGTTGGGCCCCTATAATTCACCCCTCCACTTT. It specifies CASSELGPYNSPLHF.

The genes are TRBV7-9 and TRBJ1-2; tentatively, D is TRBD1 (6 bases). Deletions cut 11 bases from V and 5 bases from J, with 12 bases between. CDR3 length equals 11 residues. Germline CDR1 SEHNR, CDR2 FQNEAQ (reference sequence). CDR3 DNA sequence: TGTGCCGCAGGGGATATATATGGCTACACCTTC. Its translation: CAAGDIYGYTF.

V usage is TRBV2 and J usage is TRBJ2-5; TRBD2 matches 11 bases. From germline, CDR1 is SNHLY and CDR2 FYNNEI. V trimming: 7 bases; J trimming: 1 base; junction bases outside the gene matches: 8. The CDR3 has 16 residues. The CDR3 nucleotides read TGTGCCAGCATCCAACATAGCGGGAGGGCCCAAGAGACCCAGTACTTC. It is translated as CASIQHSGRAQETQYF. The full variable domain, rest sourced from reference TRBV2 and TRBJ2-5, is EPEVTQTPSHQVTQMGQEVILRCVPISNHLYFYWYRQILGQKVEFLVSFYNNEISEKSEIFDDQFSVERPDGSNFTLKIRSTKLEDSAMYFCASIQHSGRAQETQYFGPGTRLLVL.